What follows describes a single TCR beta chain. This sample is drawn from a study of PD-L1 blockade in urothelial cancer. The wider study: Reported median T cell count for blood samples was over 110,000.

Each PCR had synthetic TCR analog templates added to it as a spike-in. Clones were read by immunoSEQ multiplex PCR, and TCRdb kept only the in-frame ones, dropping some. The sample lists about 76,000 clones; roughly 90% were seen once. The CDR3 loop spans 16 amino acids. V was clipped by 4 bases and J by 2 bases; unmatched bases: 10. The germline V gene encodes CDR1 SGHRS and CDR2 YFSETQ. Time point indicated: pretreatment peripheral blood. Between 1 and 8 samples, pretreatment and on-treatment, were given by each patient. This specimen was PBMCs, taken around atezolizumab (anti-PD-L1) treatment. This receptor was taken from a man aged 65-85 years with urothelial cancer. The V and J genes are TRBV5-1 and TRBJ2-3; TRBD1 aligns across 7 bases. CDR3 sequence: CASSLQGIGDTDTQYF. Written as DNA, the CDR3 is TGCGCCAGCAGCCTACAGGGGATCGGTGACACAGATACGCAGTATTTT.